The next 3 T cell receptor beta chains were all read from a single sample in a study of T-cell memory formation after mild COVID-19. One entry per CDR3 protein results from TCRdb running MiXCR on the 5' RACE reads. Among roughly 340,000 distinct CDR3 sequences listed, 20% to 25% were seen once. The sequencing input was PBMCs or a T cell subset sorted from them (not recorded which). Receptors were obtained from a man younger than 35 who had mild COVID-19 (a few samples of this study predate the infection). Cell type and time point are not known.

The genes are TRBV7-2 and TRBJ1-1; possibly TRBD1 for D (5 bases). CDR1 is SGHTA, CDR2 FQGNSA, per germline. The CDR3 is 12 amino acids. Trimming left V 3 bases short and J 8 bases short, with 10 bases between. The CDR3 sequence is CASSLGREEAFF. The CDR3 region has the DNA TGTGCCAGCAGCTTGGGCAGGGAGGAAGCTTTCTTT.

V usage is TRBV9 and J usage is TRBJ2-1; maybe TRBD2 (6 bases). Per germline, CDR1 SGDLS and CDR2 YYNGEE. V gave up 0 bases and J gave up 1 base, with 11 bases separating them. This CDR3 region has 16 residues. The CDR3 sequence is CASSVVAVPSYNEQFF. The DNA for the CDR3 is TGTGCCAGCAGCGTAGTAGCGGTACCGTCCTACAATGAGCAGTTCTTC.

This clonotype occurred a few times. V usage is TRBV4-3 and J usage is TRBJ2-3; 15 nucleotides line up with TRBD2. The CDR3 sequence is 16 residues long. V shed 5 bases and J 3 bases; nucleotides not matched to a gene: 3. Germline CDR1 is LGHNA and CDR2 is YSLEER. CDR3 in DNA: TGCGCCAGCAGCACCGGGACTAGCGGGGGGACAGATACGCAGTATTTT. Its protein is CASSTGTSGGTDTQYF.